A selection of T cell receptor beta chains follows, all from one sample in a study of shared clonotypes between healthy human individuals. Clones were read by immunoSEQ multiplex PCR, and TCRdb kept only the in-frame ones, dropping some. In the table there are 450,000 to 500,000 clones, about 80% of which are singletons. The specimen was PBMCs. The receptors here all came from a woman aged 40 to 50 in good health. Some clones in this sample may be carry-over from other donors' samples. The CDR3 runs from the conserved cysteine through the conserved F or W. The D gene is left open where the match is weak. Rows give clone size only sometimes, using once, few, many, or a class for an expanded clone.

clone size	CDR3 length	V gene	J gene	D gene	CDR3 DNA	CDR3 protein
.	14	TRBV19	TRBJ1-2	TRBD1	TGTGCCAGTACCATCTGGGGGACAGGGGATGGCTACACCTTC	CASTIWGTGDGYTF
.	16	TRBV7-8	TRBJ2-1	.	TGTGCCAGCAGCTTGGTTCAGATTTACTCCTACAATGAGCAGTTCTTC	CASSLVQIYSYNEQFF
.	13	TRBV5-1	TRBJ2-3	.	TGCGCCAGCAGCTTGGTGGAGGCAGATACGCAGTATTTT	CASSLVEADTQYF
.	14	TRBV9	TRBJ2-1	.	TGTGCCAGCAGCGTATACGGGAGTCACAATGAGCAGTTCTTC	CASSVYGSHNEQFF
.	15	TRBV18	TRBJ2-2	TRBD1	TGTGCCAGCTCAAGGGACAGGGCCGGATCCGGGGAGCTGTTTTTT	CASSRDRAGSGELFF
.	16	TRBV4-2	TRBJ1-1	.	TGTGCCAGCAGCCAAGCGGGGAAGGGGTCAGTCACTGAAGCTTTCTTT	CASSQAGKGSVTEAFF
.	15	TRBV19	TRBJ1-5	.	TGTGCCAGTAGTATAGGTGGAGGCAACAATCAGCCCCAGCATTTT	CASSIGGGNNQPQHF
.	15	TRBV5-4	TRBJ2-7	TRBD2	TGTGCCAGCAGCTTCGGGGGACTAGCGACGTACGAGCAGTACTTC	CASSFGGLATYEQYF
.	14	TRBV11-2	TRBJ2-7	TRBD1	TGTGCCAGTAGGGGATGGACAGGGGGCTTCGAGCAGTACTTC	CASRGWTGGFEQYF
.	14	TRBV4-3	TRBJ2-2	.	TGCGCCAGCAGCCGGACAGCGAACACCGGGGAGCTGTTTTTT	CASSRTANTGELFF
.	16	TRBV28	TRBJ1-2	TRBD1	TGTGCCAGCAGTTTGTCTCACGGACAGGGCGTCTATGGCTACACCTTC	CASSLSHGQGVYGYTF
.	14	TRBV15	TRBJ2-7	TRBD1	TGTGCCACCGCCCAGGACAGGGGGCTTCGCGAGCAGTACTTC	CATAQDRGLREQYF
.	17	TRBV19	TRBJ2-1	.	TGTGCCAGTAGTATAGTGCCGGGGCAGAAATTTACAAATGAGCAGTTCTTC	CASSIVPGQKFTNEQFF
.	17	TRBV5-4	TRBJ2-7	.	TGTGCCAGCAGCTCACCAGGGGCGGGACTGGACTCCTACGAGCAGTACTTC	CASSSPGAGLDSYEQYF
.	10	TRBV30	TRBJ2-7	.	TGTGCCTGCGGGGACTACGAGCAGTACTTC	CACGDYEQYF
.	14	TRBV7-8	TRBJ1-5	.	TGTGCCAGCAGCTTAATAGGGGGGGGTCAGCCCCAGCATTTT	CASSLIGGGQPQHF
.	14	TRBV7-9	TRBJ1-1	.	TGTGCCAGCAGCGGAAAGGACGGGCCCACTGAAGCTTTCTTT	CASSGKDGPTEAFF
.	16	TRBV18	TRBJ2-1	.	TGTGCCAGCTCACCAGCGCAATTAGGGCTAAACAATGAGCAGTTCTTC	CASSPAQLGLNNEQFF
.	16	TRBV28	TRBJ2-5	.	TGTGCCAGCACCCGAATCGGACGGGAGCAAGGAGAGACCCAGTACTTC	CASTRIGREQGETQYF
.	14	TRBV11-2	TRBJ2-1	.	TGTGCCAGCAGCTCCTACTGGGCGCGACATGAGCAGTTCTTC	CASSSYWARHEQFF
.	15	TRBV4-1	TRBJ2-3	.	TGCGCCAGCAGCCAAGGAGAAGCCGGCACAGATACGCAGTATTTT	CASSQGEAGTDTQYF
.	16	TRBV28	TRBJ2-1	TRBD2	TGTGCCAGCACCGATCATAGCGGGCGGCCCTACAATGAGCAGTTCTTC	CASTDHSGRPYNEQFF
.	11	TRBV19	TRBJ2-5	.	TGTGCCAGTAGTAGGAAAGAGACCCAGTACTTC	CASSRKETQYF
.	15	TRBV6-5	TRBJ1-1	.	TGTGCCAGCAGTTACCGGGACGGAGGGGGCACTGAAGCTTTCTTT	CASSYRDGGGTEAFF
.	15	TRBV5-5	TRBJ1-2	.	TGTGCCAGCAGCTTGCTGACAAGGCCCAGCGATGGCTACACCTTC	CASSLLTRPSDGYTF
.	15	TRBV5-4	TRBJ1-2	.	TGTGCCAGCAGCTTGGGTGGGACGGCCTCAGGTGGCTACACCTTC	CASSLGGTASGGYTF
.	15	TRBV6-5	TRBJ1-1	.	TGTGCCAGCAGTTACTCAGGAACAACGAACACTGAAGCTTTCTTT	CASSYSGTTNTEAFF
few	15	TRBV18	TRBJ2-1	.	TGTGCCAGCTCACCGGGCAGAAACTCCTACAATGAGCAGTTCTTC	CASSPGRNSYNEQFF
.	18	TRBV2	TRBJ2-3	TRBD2	TGTGCCAGCAGTGGACGCCCCGGGACTAGCGGGACTGGGGATACGCAGTATTTT	CASSGRPGTSGTGDTQYF
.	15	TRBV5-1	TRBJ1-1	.	TGCGCCAGCAGACACGGACAGAACCTGAGGGCTGAAGCTTTCTTT	CASRHGQNLRAEAFF
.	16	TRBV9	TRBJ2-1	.	TGTGCCAGCAGCGTCTCCGCATCAGGGGGGTACAATGAGCAGTTCTTC	CASSVSASGGYNEQFF
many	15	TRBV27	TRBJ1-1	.	TGTGCCAGCAGTTTACGTGGACTTTACCTAACGGAAGCTTTCTTT	CASSLRGLYLTEAFF
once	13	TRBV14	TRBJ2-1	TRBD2	TGTGCCAGCAGCCAAGCGGGGGGGTCGTACTCGTTCTTC	CASSQAGGSYSFF
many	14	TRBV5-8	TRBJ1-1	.	TGTGCCAGCAGCTTGGGGGGGGTGAACACTGAAGCTTTCTTT	CASSLGGVNTEAFF
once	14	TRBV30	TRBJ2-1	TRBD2	TGTGCCTGGAAACTAGCGGGCTCCTACAATGAGCAGTTCTTC	CAWKLAGSYNEQFF
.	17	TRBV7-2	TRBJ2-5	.	TGTGCCAGCAGCTTAGCCCACCGGGAATGGGGACGAGAGACCCAGTACTTC	CASSLAHREWGRETQYF
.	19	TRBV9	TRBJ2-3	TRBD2	TGTGCCAGCAGCACGACGGGGCTAGCGGGAGGACCGTACACAGATACGCAGTATTTT	CASSTTGLAGGPYTDTQYF
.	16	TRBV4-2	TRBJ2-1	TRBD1	TGTGCCAGCAGCCGAGAGGACAGGGAATCCTACAATGAGCAGTTCTTC	CASSREDRESYNEQFF
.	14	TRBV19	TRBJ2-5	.	TGTGCCAGTAGTACCATGGTGAACCAAGAGACCCAGTACTTC	CASSTMVNQETQYF
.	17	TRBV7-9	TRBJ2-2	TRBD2	TGTGCCAGCAGCAGAGGGACTAGCGGGAGACGGGCCGGGGAGCTGTTTTTT	CASSRGTSGRRAGELFF
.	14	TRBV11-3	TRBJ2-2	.	TGTGCCAGCAGCCGAGGACGGAACACCGGGGAGCTGTTTTTT	CASSRGRNTGELFF
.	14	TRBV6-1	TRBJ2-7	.	TGTGCCAGCAACCTAAACATCGGAACATACGAGCAGTACTTC	CASNLNIGTYEQYF
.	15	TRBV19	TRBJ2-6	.	TGTGCCAGTAGTATTCGTGGCTCTGGGGCCAACGTCCTGACTTTC	CASSIRGSGANVLTF
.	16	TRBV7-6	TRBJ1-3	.	TGTGCCAGCAGTTTAAGAACAGGGCTGGTAGGAAACACCATATATTTT	CASSLRTGLVGNTIYF
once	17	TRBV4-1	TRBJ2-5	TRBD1	TGCGCCAGCAGCCAGGTTCCGGGACAGGGGAGGCAAGAGACCCAGTACTTC	CASSQVPGQGRQETQYF
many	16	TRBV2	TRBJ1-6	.	TGTGCCAGCGTACTCACCCGGGGCAGTGAGAATTCACCCCTCCACTTT	CASVLTRGSENSPLHF
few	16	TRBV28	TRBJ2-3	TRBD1	TGTGCCAGCAGTTTGCTGGGACAGATAGGCACAGATACGCAGTATTTT	CASSLLGQIGTDTQYF
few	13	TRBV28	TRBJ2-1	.	TGTGCCAGCAGTTTAAAAGCCAGTCCTGAGCAGTTCTTC	CASSLKASPEQFF
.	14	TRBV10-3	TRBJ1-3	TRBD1	TGTGCCATCACCCCGACAGGGACTGGAAACACCATATATTTT	CAITPTGTGNTIYF
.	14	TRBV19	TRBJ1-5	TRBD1	TGTGCCAGTAGTCGGGACAGGGTGGATCAGCCCCAGCATTTT	CASSRDRVDQPQHF
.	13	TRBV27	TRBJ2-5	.	TGTGCCAGCAGTTTCTACCCGCGGGAGACCCAGTACTTC	CASSFYPRETQYF
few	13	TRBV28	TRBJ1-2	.	TGTGCCAGCAGTTTAACGTCAACCTATGGCTACACCTTC	CASSLTSTYGYTF
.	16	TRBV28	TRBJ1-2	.	TGTGCCAGCAGCTCCACCCAAGGGGTACCTAACTATGGCTACACCTTC	CASSSTQGVPNYGYTF
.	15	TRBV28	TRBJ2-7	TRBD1	TGTGCCAGCAGTTTCACCGGGACAGGGGACTACGAGCAGTACTTC	CASSFTGTGDYEQYF
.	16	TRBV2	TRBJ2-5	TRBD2	TGTGCCAGCAGAATGACCGGGACTACCTACCAAGAGACCCAGTACTTC	CASRMTGTTYQETQYF
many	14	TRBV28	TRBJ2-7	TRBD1	TGTGCCAGCAGCAGGGGACAGATTTTCTACGAGCAGTACTTC	CASSRGQIFYEQYF
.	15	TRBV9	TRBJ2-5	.	TGTGCCAGCGGTGGGGCGGCGGCGGGGCAAGAGACCCAGTACTTC	CASGGAAAGQETQYF
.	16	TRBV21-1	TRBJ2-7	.	TGTGCCAGCAGCACCCTAGCGGGATCCCTGGCCTACGAGCAGTACTTC	CASSTLAGSLAYEQYF
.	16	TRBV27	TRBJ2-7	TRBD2	TGTGCCAGCAGTGGTCTGGAGGGAGGGTTGGCCTACGAGCAGTACTTC	CASSGLEGGLAYEQYF